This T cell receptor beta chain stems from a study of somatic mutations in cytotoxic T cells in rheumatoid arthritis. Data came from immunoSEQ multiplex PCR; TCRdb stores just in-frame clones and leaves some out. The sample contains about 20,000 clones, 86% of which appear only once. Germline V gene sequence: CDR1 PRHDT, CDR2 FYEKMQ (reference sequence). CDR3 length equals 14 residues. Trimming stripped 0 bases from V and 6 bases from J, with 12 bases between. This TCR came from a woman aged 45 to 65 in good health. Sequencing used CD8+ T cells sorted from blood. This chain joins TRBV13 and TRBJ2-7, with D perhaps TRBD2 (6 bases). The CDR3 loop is CASSLGTSQGEQYF. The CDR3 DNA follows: TGTGCCAGCAGCTTAGGTACTAGCCAGGGCGAGCAGTACTTC.